These T cell receptor beta chains were read from a single sample in a study of OX40 agonist ivuxolimab in advanced cancers. Assay used: immunoSEQ multiplex PCR; TCRdb lists only in-frame clones, some missing. The data contain around 80,000 clones, around 87% of them seen just once; the ten biggest clones take up roughly 2.4%. The sequenced sample was CD4+ or CD8+ T cells sorted from blood, obtained in a trial of the OX40 agonist ivuxolimab. All receptors come from an adult with an advanced solid tumor such as melanoma, head and neck, liver or kidney cancer. Both conserved end residues are part of each CDR3. A D gene is named only where the DNA matches it firmly. Clone size is given for some rows only: seen once, a few or many times, or a class if the clone is expanded.

TRBJ2-2,.,.,TRBV4-1,TGCGCCAGCAGCCAAGAGGGCAGCAACACCGGGGAGCTGTTTTTT,CASSQEGSNTGELFF
TRBJ2-2,few,.,TRBV10-3,TGTGCCATCAGTGATTGGCAGGGTGGGACCGGGGAGCTGTTTTTT,CAISDWQGGTGELFF
TRBJ1-2,.,TRBD1,TRBV4-2,TGTGCCAGCAGCCAAGGAGGACAGGGGGCGAATGGCTACACCTTC,CASSQGGQGANGYTF
TRBJ2-3,.,.,TRBV2,TGTGCCAGTGGAGAAGGCACAGATACGCAGTATTTT,CASGEGTDTQYF
TRBJ1-2,.,TRBD1,TRBV5-5,TGTGCCAGCAGCTTGTGGGACAGCAACTATGGCTACACCTTC,CASSLWDSNYGYTF
TRBJ2-3,.,.,TRBV9,TGTGCCAGCAGCGTAGTCGGGGGCCTGGGCACAGATACGCAGTATTTT,CASSVVGGLGTDTQYF
TRBJ1-1,.,TRBD1,TRBV13,TGTGCCAGCAGCTTACTTCCGGGACAGGGGAACACTGAAGCTTTCTTT,CASSLLPGQGNTEAFF
TRBJ2-7,.,.,TRBV5-4,TGTGCCAGCAGCCAAGTGGTGGCGGAGGGGAGCTCCTACGAGCAGTACTTC,CASSQVVAEGSSYEQYF
TRBJ2-1,.,TRBD2,TRBV5-1,TGCGCCAGCAGCTTGGTTGCGGGGGGGAGCGATGAGCAGTTCTTC,CASSLVAGGSDEQFF
TRBJ1-6,.,TRBD1,TRBV11-2,TGTGCCAGCAGCTTGTTAAAGACAGGGATGGATTCACCCCTCCACTTT,CASSLLKTGMDSPLHF
TRBJ1-5,.,TRBD1,TRBV19,TGTGCCAGTAGTGCGGACAGGGGATATCAGCCCCAGCATTTT,CASSADRGYQPQHF
TRBJ1-4,.,.,TRBV6-1,TGTGCCAGCAGGGAACGAGGGGGGGAAGTGACTAATGAAAAACTGTTTTTT,CASRERGGEVTNEKLFF
TRBJ2-7,.,.,TRBV7-2,TGTGCCAGCAGCTTAGATGGGCGGGTAGGCTACGAGCAGTACTTC,CASSLDGRVGYEQYF
TRBJ2-3,.,TRBD2,TRBV7-2,TGTGCCAGCAGCTTCACTCTAGCGGGGGCCACAGATACGCAGTATTTT,CASSFTLAGATDTQYF
TRBJ1-3,.,.,TRBV28,TGTGCCAGCATCTCGCAGGGGCTCTCTGGAAACACCATATATTTT,CASISQGLSGNTIYF
TRBJ2-1,.,.,TRBV28,TGTGCCAGCTCCGTTACAGGGCCAGGATACAATGAGCAGTTCTTC,CASSVTGPGYNEQFF
TRBJ1-5,.,TRBD1,TRBV7-2,TGTGCCAGCAGCTTTTGGACAGGGGGTCAGCCCCAGCATTTT,CASSFWTGGQPQHF
TRBJ2-7,.,TRBD1,TRBV28,TGTGCCAGCTCCCTGGGCCCCGACAGGGCCCGGTACGAGCAGTACTTC,CASSLGPDRARYEQYF
TRBJ2-3,.,.,TRBV7-3,TGTGCCAGCAGCTTAAGGGTCAGTAGCACAGATACGCAGTATTTT,CASSLRVSSTDTQYF
TRBJ1-1,.,.,TRBV5-1,TGCGCCAGCAGCTTGGAACAGGGAATCGGGAACACTGAAGCTTTCTTT,CASSLEQGIGNTEAFF
TRBJ2-2,.,TRBD1,TRBV7-7,TGTGCCAGCAGCTTAATAGGGGGCGCAAACACCGGGGAGCTGTTTTTT,CASSLIGGANTGELFF
TRBJ2-1,.,TRBD2,TRBV27,TGCGCCAGCAGTAATCCAGCGGGGACTGAGCAGTTCTTC,CASSNPAGTEQFF
TRBJ2-7,.,.,TRBV7-8,TGTGCCACCCGTGCTGGCGAGCAGTACTTC,CATRAGEQYF
TRBJ2-1,.,TRBD1,TRBV4-1,TGCGCCAGCAGCCAAGATCGGACAGGGCGACTCCTCAACAATGAGCAGTTCTTC,CASSQDRTGRLLNNEQFF
TRBJ2-1,.,.,TRBV28,TGTGCCAGCAGCTCCTCGTTCGGGGATGAGCAGTTCTTC,CASSSSFGDEQFF
TRBJ1-5,.,.,TRBV6-5,TGTGCCAGCAGCCTGCGGGGTGACAATCAGCCCCAGCATTTT,CASSLRGDNQPQHF
TRBJ1-6,.,TRBD1,TRBV19,TGTGCCAGTAGTATAGATGATCAGGGGGCTGGAAATTCACCCCTCCACTTT,CASSIDDQGAGNSPLHF
TRBJ1-2,.,TRBD1,TRBV5-8,TGTGCCAGCAGCTACCGACGGACAGGGGTGAGGGAATATGGCTACACCTTC,CASSYRRTGVREYGYTF
TRBJ1-1,.,.,TRBV5-4,TGTGCCAGCAGCTTAGCCAGGGGAAACACTGAAGCTTTCTTT,CASSLARGNTEAFF
TRBJ2-3,.,.,TRBV11-2,TGTGCCAGCAGCTTAGCAGGGGAGGGGAGAGATACGCAGTATTTT,CASSLAGEGRDTQYF
TRBJ2-5,.,TRBD2,TRBV5-4,TGTGCCAGCAGGGGGGAGGGACTACAAGAGACCCAGTACTTC,CASRGEGLQETQYF
TRBJ2-2,.,.,TRBV10-1,TGCGCCAGCAGCCCACTGGGGGCAGGGAACACCGGGGAGCTGTTTTTT,CASSPLGAGNTGELFF
TRBJ2-7,few,.,TRBV6-1,TGTGCCAGCAGGTGGGAGAGTGTCTCCTACGAGCAGTACTTC,CASRWESVSYEQYF
TRBJ2-1,.,TRBD1,TRBV6-5,TGTGCCAGCAGTTCCAAACTAAGACAGGGGGGGCCGCAGTTCTTC,CASSSKLRQGGPQFF
TRBJ2-5,.,.,TRBV9,TGTGCCAGCAGCGTGTCCGGGGGCCTTCAAGAGACCCAGTACTTC,CASSVSGGLQETQYF
TRBJ1-3,once,.,TRBV6-5,TGTGCCAGCAGTTTCAGGGGTCCTGGAAACACCATATATTTT,CASSFRGPGNTIYF
TRBJ2-7,.,TRBD2,TRBV2,TGTGCCAGCAGTGGGAGCGGGGGCTACGAGCAGTACTTC,CASSGSGGYEQYF
TRBJ2-2,once,.,TRBV11-2,TGTGCCAGCAGCTTAGATCCCTGGGAGCTGTTTTTT,CASSLDPWELFF
TRBJ1-2,.,.,TRBV11-1,TGTGCCAGCAGCCCTACGGCCGGGGCCTATGGCTACACCTTC,CASSPTAGAYGYTF
TRBJ1-6,.,TRBD1,TRBV12-5,TGTGCTAGTGGTTTCCGGGACAGGGGGTCGCATATCGGGAATAATTCACCCCTCCACTTT,CASGFRDRGSHIGNNSPLHF
TRBJ1-2,.,.,TRBV6-5,TGTGCCAGCAGTCCAGGGGACTATGGCTACACCTTC,CASSPGDYGYTF
TRBJ2-7,.,.,TRBV4-3,TGCGCCAGCAGCCAAGAACGTAGGGACTACGAGCAGTACTTC,CASSQERRDYEQYF
TRBJ2-1,.,TRBD2,TRBV5-5,TGTGCCAGCAGCGGACTAGCGGGGTCGGGCGGGTTCTTC,CASSGLAGSGGFF
TRBJ2-7,.,.,TRBV30,TGTGCCTGGAGTGTACGCAGGGACAACGAGCAGTACTTC,CAWSVRRDNEQYF
TRBJ2-5,.,TRBD2,TRBV11-3,TGTGCCAGCAGCCCTGGGCTAGCGGAGATGGAGACCCAGTACTTC,CASSPGLAEMETQYF
TRBJ2-7,.,TRBD1,TRBV5-4,TGTGCCAGCAGCCCCCTACAGGGGGCTTACGAGCAGTACTTC,CASSPLQGAYEQYF
TRBJ2-5,many,TRBD1,TRBV6-5,TGTGCCAGCAGTTACCGGACAGGGAGTGAGACCCAGTACTTC,CASSYRTGSETQYF
TRBJ1-5,.,.,TRBV6-1,TGTGCCAGCAGTGAAAGGGATCTCCAGCCCCAGCATTTT,CASSERDLQPQHF
TRBJ1-5,.,TRBD1,TRBV19,TGTGCCAGTAGTACTCGACAGGGAGGAATTAGCAATCAGCCCCAGCATTTT,CASSTRQGGISNQPQHF
TRBJ1-2,.,TRBD1,TRBV30,TGTGCCTGGAGCGGGACAGCTCTTAACTATGGCTACACCTTC,CAWSGTALNYGYTF
TRBJ2-1,.,TRBD1,TRBV18,TGTGCCAGCTCACCATACATGGGACAGGGGGTCTACAATGAGCAGTTCTTC,CASSPYMGQGVYNEQFF
TRBJ1-1,.,.,TRBV28,TGTGCCAGCAGTTTAGTAGGTCTTCAGAACACTGAAGCTTTCTTT,CASSLVGLQNTEAFF
TRBJ2-3,.,.,TRBV10-3,TGTGCCATCAGTGATCGGCAGGGAGCAGATACGCAGTATTTT,CAISDRQGADTQYF
TRBJ2-3,.,TRBD1,TRBV19,TGTGCCAGTAGTGCAAACACGGGACAGCCCCAGTATTTT,CASSANTGQPQYF
TRBJ2-7,.,.,TRBV5-1,TGCGCCAGCAGTCCCTGGGTTTCGGGGGACTACGAGCAGTACTTC,CASSPWVSGDYEQYF